The 21 T cell receptor beta chains below come from one sample, sequenced in a study of cytomegalovirus exposure and HLA in healthy donors (dated by TCRdb to about 2017). Library generation was performed with the immunoSEQ multiplex PCR assay. The multiplex PCR relied on a mix of 60 forward primers for TCR Vbeta segments and 13 reverse primers for TCR Jbeta segments. TCRdb retrieved this table from immuneACCESS and kept in-frame rearrangements only. Not all clones are present; in checked studies, unresolved V genes account for under half, and no reason is known for the remainder. The sample profile shows roughly 140,000 clones; 75% to 80% of them were found once. The ten biggest clones cover 1.5% to 2% of the sample. The sequencing input was PBMCs. The receptors come from a woman between 25 and 40 years old in good health and CMV-seronegative.

This rearrangement joins TRBV27 to TRBJ1-1; D possibly corresponds to TRBD1 (6 bases). The CDR3 contains 15 residues. Deletions cut 2 bases from V and 1 base from J, with 11 bases between. CDR1 is MNHEY and CDR2 is SMNVEV in the germline V gene (reference sequence). CDR3 nucleotides: TGTGCCAGCAGTTTAATAGGGGGAAAGAACACTGAAGCTTTCTTT. Protein product: CASSLIGGKNTEAFF.

V usage is TRBV28 and J usage is TRBJ1-5, with D possibly being TRBD1 (5 bases). The length of the CDR3 is 17 residues. Germline V gives CDR1 MDHEN, CDR2 SYDVKM. Trimming took 10 bases from V and 4 from J, leaving 26 bases between them. The CDR3 DNA reads as TGTGCCATTTTTCCTGGTTTGGGCAGGACATTTAATCAGCCCCAGCATTTT. Translating gives CAIFPGLGRTFNQPQHF. Full variable domain (rest looked up from reference TRBV28 and TRBJ1-5): DVKVTQSSRYLVKRTGEKVFLECVQDMDHENMFWYRQDPGLGLRLIYFSYDVKMKEKGDIPEGYSVSREKKERFSLILESASTNQTSMYLCAIFPGLGRTFNQPQHFGDGTRLSIL.

V usage is TRBV9 and J usage is TRBJ1-1; D unresolved. Trimming pared 3 bases from V and 2 bases from J, leaving 11 bases between. The CDR3 has 14 amino acids. Germline V CDR1 and CDR2: SGDLS, YYNGEE. CDR3 sequence: CASSGAPPNTEAFF. DNA of the CDR3: TGTGCCAGCAGCGGGGCCCCCCCTAACACTGAAGCTTTCTTT.

The chain links TRBV27 to TRBJ2-5, with 7 bases lining up with TRBD1. This CDR3 comprises 15 residues. Per germline, CDR1 MNHEY and CDR2 SMNVEV (reference sequence). V lost 5 bases to trimming and J lost 3 bases; unmatched junction nucleotides: 9. The CDR3 DNA sequence: TGTGCCAGCAGTCCGCTGACAGGGCCGGAAGAGACCCAGTACTTC. This codes for CASSPLTGPEETQYF.

The chain is built from TRBV28 and TRBJ2-5; D not certain. Deletions cut 7 bases from V and 1 base from J, with 16 bases between. The germline V gene has CDR1 MDHEN and CDR2 SYDVKM. This CDR3 spans 15 amino acids. CDR3 sequence reads: CASTSLLGSQETQYF. The CDR3 DNA reads as TGTGCCAGCACCTCTCTCCTGGGCAGCCAAGAGACCCAGTACTTC.

V and J are TRBV27 and TRBJ2-5, with D possibly matching TRBD1 (6 bases). CDR3 length: 13 residues. The V gene lost 4 bases and the J gene lost 3 bases, with 9 bases spanning the gap. Germline V gene data show CDR1 as MNHEY and CDR2 as SMNVEV (reference sequence). The CDR3 loop is CASSSQGEETQYF. The CDR3 nucleotides are TGTGCCAGCAGTTCACAGGGCGAAGAGACCCAGTACTTC.

The gene calls are TRBV6-4 and TRBJ2-2, with 12 bases that match TRBD2. The CDR3 sequence is 16 residues long. Germline CDR1 reads MRHNA; CDR2 reads SNTAGT. The ends lost 0 bases at V and 5 bases at J; junction bases unmatched: 1. CDR3 bases: TGTGCCAGCAGTGACTCAGGACTAGCGGGGACCGGGGAGCTGTTTTTT. Protein: CASSDSGLAGTGELFF.

The rearrangement links TRBV2 to TRBJ1-5; D not resolved. The CDR3 covers 17 residues. Germline V gene data show CDR1 as SNHLY and CDR2 as FYNNEI. V was cut by 7 bases and J by 2 bases, with 21 bases left in between. The CDR3 region is CASNGEEGAGGNQPQHF. CDR3 coding DNA: TGTGCCAGCAATGGGGAGGAGGGTGCGGGTGGCAATCAGCCCCAGCATTTT.

The V gene is TRBV7-3, the J gene TRBJ2-1; 10 nucleotides align to TRBD2. CDR3 length: 15 residues. The V gene's germline CDR1 is SGHTA and CDR2 FQGTGA. The junction had 3 bases not matched to a gene; V was cut back by 4 bases and J by 3 bases. The CDR3 loop reads CASSSSSGGYNEQFF. For the CDR3, the DNA is TGTGCCAGCAGCTCCTCTAGCGGGGGCTACAATGAGCAGTTCTTC.

The J gene is TRBJ2-3, the V gene TRBV7-2; 9 bases align to TRBD2. CDR1 and CDR2 from the germline V gene are SGHTA and FQGNSA. The CDR3 is made up of 15 amino acids. V was pared by 4 bases and J by 5 bases, with 7 bases of the junction left unmatched. CDR3 protein: CASSSRGGAIDTQYF. CDR3 coding DNA: TGTGCCAGCAGCTCCCGCGGGGGGGCCATAGATACGCAGTATTTT.

The rearrangement uses TRBV18 and TRBJ1-5, with 9 bases aligning to TRBD1. This CDR3 region has 19 residues. Germline loops: CDR1 KGHSH, CDR2 LQKENI. J lost 6 bases, V lost 1 base, and 16 bases had no gene match. The CDR3 sequence is CASSPRGQGTEGRAQPQHF. The CDR3 bases are TGTGCCAGCTCACCACGTGGACAGGGGACGGAGGGCAGGGCTCAGCCCCAGCATTTT.

The J gene is TRBJ2-2, the V gene TRBV7-2; 11 nucleotides line up with TRBD2. The V segment lost 1 base and the J segment 5 bases; nucleotides outside the gene matches: 6. CDR1 is SGHTA, CDR2 FQGNSA, per germline. The CDR3 has 17 amino acids. Here the CDR3 reads CASSLGGSGGGTGELFF. CDR3 in DNA: TGTGCCAGCAGCTTAGGTGGTAGCGGGGGGGGTACCGGGGAGCTGTTTTTT.

V usage is TRBV5-8 and J usage is TRBJ2-7; D uncertain. Trimming took 4 bases from V and 1 from J, leaving 6 bases between them. The CDR3 has 12 residues. Per the germline V gene, CDR1 is SGHTS and CDR2 is YDEGEE. The CDR3 nucleotides read TGTGCCAGCAGCGCCCGGTCCTACGAGCAGTACTTC. It is translated as CASSARSYEQYF.

The gene calls are TRBV18 and TRBJ2-3, with 9 bases identical to TRBD2. V dropped 3 bases and J dropped 0; count of bases not matched to a gene: 1. There are 15 residues in the CDR3. CDR1 and CDR2 from the germline V gene are KGHSH and LQKENI. CDR3 sequence (DNA): TGTGCCAGCTCACCTGCGGGGGGGAGCACAGATACGCAGTATTTT. Its protein product is CASSPAGGSTDTQYF.

This clone occurred a few times. This chain joins TRBV7-6 and TRBJ1-5; D ambiguous. CDR3 length: 13 amino acids. V gave up 6 bases and J gave up 7 bases, with 13 bases separating them. The germline V gene has CDR1 SGHVS and CDR2 FNYEAQ. CDR3 DNA sequence: TGTGCCAGCAGACATCCTCTAGACCAGCCCCAGCATTTT. Translated: CASRHPLDQPQHF.

The rearrangement links TRBV15 to TRBJ1-4, with a tentative D call TRBD1 (6 bases). CDR1 is LNHNV and CDR2 is YYDKDF in the germline V gene (reference sequence). The CDR3 runs 16 residues. The V and J ends lost 7 bases and 4 bases respectively, with 19 bases between them. CDR3 loop: CATTSTTGPHNEKLFF. CDR3 in DNA: TGTGCCACCACCTCAACCACAGGGCCTCATAATGAAAAACTGTTTTTT.

CDR3 sequence (DNA): TGTGCCAGCAGCTTGGTGGGACAGAGGAACTATGGCTACACCTTC. Amino acids: CASSLVGQRNYGYTF. This rearrangement joins TRBV5-4 to TRBJ1-2; 7 bases agree with TRBD1. The CDR3 consists of 15 residues. CDR1 and CDR2 (germline): SGHNT, YYREEE (reference sequence). With V trimmed by 0 bases and J by 2 bases, 4 bases remained unmatched.

CDR3 in DNA: TGCGCCAGCAGCTTTGCGACGGGGAACACCGGGGAGCTGTTTTTT. Protein sequence: CASSFATGNTGELFF. The chain recombines TRBV5-1 with TRBJ2-2, with D uncertain. Germline CDR1 SGHRS, CDR2 YFSETQ. The CDR3 length is 15 residues. V was clipped by 2 bases and J by 1 base, with 9 bases between them. The entire variable domain, with the rest obtained from reference TRBV5-1 and TRBJ2-2, is as follows: KAGVTQTPRYLIKTRGQQVTLSCSPISGHRSVSWYQQTPGQGLQFLFEYFSETQRNKGNFPGRFSGRQFSNSRSEMNVSTLELGDSALYLCASSFATGNTGELFFGEGSRLTVL.

DNA of the CDR3: TGTGCCAGCTCCCCGGCAGTTACGGGGATATATAGCAATCAGCCCCAGCATTTT. Translating gives CASSPAVTGIYSNQPQHF. The chain employs TRBV18 and TRBJ1-5; D ambiguous. V dropped 6 bases and J dropped 0 bases, with 21 bases sitting between them. The CDR3 loop spans 18 amino acids. Germline assignment: CDR1 KGHSH and CDR2 LQKENI.

With respect to this clone: The sample has other DNA sequences that encode this CDR3 too. The chain couples TRBV27 to TRBJ1-1; a possible D gene is TRBD1 (5 bases). Germline CDR1 and CDR2: MNHEY and SMNVEV (reference sequence). The ends were cut back, 6 bases at V and 1 base at J, with 9 bases in the middle. This CDR3 spans 13 amino acids. CDR3 in amino acids: CASSLRENTEAFF. CDR3 sequence (DNA): TGTGCCAGCAGCCTCAGGGAGAACACTGAAGCTTTCTTT.

The chain couples TRBV7-9 to TRBJ2-7; 10 bases align to TRBD1. Germline V gene data show CDR1 as SEHNR and CDR2 as FQNEAQ (reference sequence). With 5 bases clipped from V and 3 bases from J, the junction kept 7 bases outside the gene matches. The CDR3 extends over 15 amino acids. The CDR3 sequence is CASSPGTGDIYEQYF. CDR3 DNA: TGTGCCAGCAGCCCAGGGACAGGGGATATCTACGAGCAGTACTTC.